These T cell receptor beta chains were read from a single sample in a study of T cell changes during pregnancy in multiple sclerosis. Assay: immunoSEQ multiplex PCR; the TCRdb copy retains only in-frame clones and omits some. Among under 100,000 clones listed, over 90% were seen once. The specimen was peripheral blood, collected in the third trimester of pregnancy. The receptor source for this set is a female donor with multiple sclerosis, enrolled in a pregnancy study. Both conserved end residues are part of each CDR3. A D gene is named only where the DNA matches it firmly. Clone sizes are given selectively: once, few, many, or a class where the clone is expanded.

j_call	v_call	clone_size	d_call	cdr3_nt	cdr3_aa
TRBJ1-2	TRBV12-5	-	-	TGTGCTAGTGGTTTGTTTACAACCTATGGCTACACCTTC	CASGLFTTYGYTF
TRBJ1-2	TRBV7-7	-	TRBD1	TGTGCTACGCGGGACAGTGGGGGTGGCTACACCTTC	CATRDSGGGYTF
TRBJ2-1	TRBV5-1	-	-	TGCGCCAGCAGCTTGGGGGCTCGCAGGGAGCAGTTCTTC	CASSLGARREQFF
TRBJ2-6	TRBV27	-	-	TGTGCCAGCAGTTTACAGCCAGGGCTTGGGGCCAACGTCCTGACTTTC	CASSLQPGLGANVLTF
TRBJ1-3	TRBV14	-	TRBD1	TGTGCCAGCAGCCAAGATTATCGACAGGGGGCTCGAAACACCATATATTTT	CASSQDYRQGARNTIYF
TRBJ2-1	TRBV18	-	TRBD1	TGTGCCAGCTCAAAACCCGGCAACCTAGGACAGGGATTTTACAATGAGCAGTTCTTC	CASSKPGNLGQGFYNEQFF
TRBJ1-2	TRBV25-1	-	TRBD1	TGTGCCAGCAGATCCCGGGACAGTAATGGCTACACCTTC	CASRSRDSNGYTF
TRBJ2-7	TRBV7-8	-	TRBD2	TGTGCCAGCAGCTGGAAGCGGGGCACCTCCTACGAGCAGTACTTC	CASSWKRGTSYEQYF
TRBJ1-2	TRBV5-1	-	-	TGCGCCAGCAGCTTTGACATGGAAAACTATGGCTACACCTTC	CASSFDMENYGYTF
TRBJ1-2	TRBV6-5	-	TRBD1	TGTGCCAGCAGTTACGCCCAGGGGGAGGCGGATGGCTACACCTTC	CASSYAQGEADGYTF
TRBJ2-7	TRBV14	-	TRBD1	TGTGCCAGCAGCCAAGGTCCCACAGGGGGCCGTTACGAGCAGTACTTC	CASSQGPTGGRYEQYF
TRBJ2-2	TRBV30	-	-	TGTGCCTGGAGTGTTCGGGGGACCGGGGAGCTGTTTTTT	CAWSVRGTGELFF
TRBJ1-2	TRBV5-4	few	-	TGTGCCAGCAGCCCCGGCGCGGTTCGCGGCTACACCTTC	CASSPGAVRGYTF
TRBJ2-7	TRBV19	-	TRBD1	TGTGCCAGTAGTCGGACAGGGCAACTTTCGAACTACGAGCAGTACTTC	CASSRTGQLSNYEQYF
TRBJ1-2	TRBV18	-	TRBD1	TGTGCCAGCTCACCACTGGGACAGGGAGACTATGGCTACACCTTC	CASSPLGQGDYGYTF
TRBJ1-6	TRBV27	-	TRBD1	TGTGCCAGCAGTTCACAGGGGATTCAGTCCCTCCACTTT	CASSSQGIQSLHF
TRBJ2-3	TRBV27	-	TRBD1	TGTGCCAGCAGAGGGACAGGGCTGACAGATACGCAGTATTTT	CASRGTGLTDTQYF
TRBJ1-1	TRBV7-3	-	-	TGTGCCAGCAGCTTAACACAGGGCACTGAAGCTTTCTTT	CASSLTQGTEAFF
TRBJ1-1	TRBV30	-	TRBD1	TGTGCCTGGATCGACAGGGAGGAGGTAGCTTTCTTT	CAWIDREEVAFF
TRBJ1-2	TRBV29-1	-	-	TGCAGCGTCGACAGTAACTATGGCTACACCTTC	CSVDSNYGYTF
TRBJ1-4	TRBV19	-	TRBD1	TGTGCCAGTAGAAGACAGGGTCAAAATGAAAAACTGTTTTTT	CASRRQGQNEKLFF
TRBJ1-2	TRBV27	-	TRBD1	TGTGCCAGCAGGGGGACAGGGAACTATGGCTACACCTTC	CASRGTGNYGYTF
TRBJ2-3	TRBV9	-	TRBD2	TGTGCCAGCAGCCATAGCGGGAACACAGATACGCAGTATTTT	CASSHSGNTDTQYF
TRBJ2-1	TRBV6-5	-	-	TGTGCCAGTCATGAGGGGGGGGGCCGGAATGAGCAGTTCTTC	CASHEGGGRNEQFF
TRBJ2-5	TRBV5-4	-	-	TGTGCCAGCAGCTTGGTAGGGGCAGAGACCCAGTACTTC	CASSLVGAETQYF
TRBJ2-7	TRBV6-6	-	TRBD1	TGTGCCAGCAGCCAGGGACAGGGAAGCTACGAGCAGTACTTC	CASSQGQGSYEQYF
TRBJ1-1	TRBV9	-	-	TGTGCCAGCAGCACCCTCACAGGCACTGAAGCTTTCTTT	CASSTLTGTEAFF
TRBJ2-1	TRBV10-2	-	TRBD1	TGCGCCAGCAGTGAGATTGACAGGGGGCGCTTTAATGAGCAGTTCTTC	CASSEIDRGRFNEQFF
TRBJ1-2	TRBV2	-	-	TGTGCCAGCAGGAACGAGGGTTCAGCCCAGGGGGGCTACACCTTC	CASRNEGSAQGGYTF